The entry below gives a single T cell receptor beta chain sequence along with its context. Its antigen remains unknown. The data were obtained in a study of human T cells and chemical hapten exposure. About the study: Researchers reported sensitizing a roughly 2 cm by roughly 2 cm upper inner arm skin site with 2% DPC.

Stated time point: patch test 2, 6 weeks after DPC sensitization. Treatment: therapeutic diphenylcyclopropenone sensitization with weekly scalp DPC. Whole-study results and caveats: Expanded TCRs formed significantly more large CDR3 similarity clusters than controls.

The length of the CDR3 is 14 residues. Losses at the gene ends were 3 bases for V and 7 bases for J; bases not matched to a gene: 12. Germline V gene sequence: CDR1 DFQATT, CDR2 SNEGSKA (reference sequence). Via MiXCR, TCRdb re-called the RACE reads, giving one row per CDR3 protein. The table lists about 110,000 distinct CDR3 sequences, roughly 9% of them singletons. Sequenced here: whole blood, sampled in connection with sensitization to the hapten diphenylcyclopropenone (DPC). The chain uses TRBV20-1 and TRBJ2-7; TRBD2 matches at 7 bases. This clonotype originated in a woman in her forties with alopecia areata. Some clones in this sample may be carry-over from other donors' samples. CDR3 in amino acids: CSASGGGPTREQYF. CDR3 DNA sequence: TGCAGTGCTAGCGGCGGGGGACCTACTAGAGAGCAGTACTTC.